These 26 T cell receptor beta chains came from one sample sequenced in a study of cytomegalovirus exposure and HLA in healthy donors (TCRdb year 2017). Receptor libraries were prepared by the immunoSEQ multiplex PCR assay. The multiplex PCR relied on a mix of 60 forward primers for TCR Vbeta segments and 13 reverse primers for TCR Jbeta segments. Here the immuneACCESS table is served through TCRdb, limited to in-frame sequences with V and J called. Missing clones are a known gap in these copies; in checked studies unresolved V genes cover under half, and the rest lacks a known reason. Per the sample table, the count is approximately 120,000 clones. Of the sample, around 2.7% is held by the ten largest clones. The specimen was PBMCs. The receptors originated from a man aged 25 to 40 in good health and CMV-seronegative.

The CDR3 loop is CASSLGPSGSGGTDTQYF. The DNA of the CDR3 is TGTGCCAGCAGCTTAGGTCCTAGCGGGAGCGGCGGCACAGATACGCAGTATTTT. V is TRBV7-9 and J is TRBJ2-3; 10 positions match TRBD2. The CDR3 runs 18 residues. J was trimmed by 1 base and V by 1 base; bases with no gene match: 8. Germline lookup yields CDR1 SEHNR and CDR2 FQNEAQ (reference sequence).

The rearrangement links TRBV28 to TRBJ2-3, with 8 bases fitting TRBD2. Trimming took 6 bases from V and 2 from J; bases not matched to a gene: 10. Germline loops: CDR1 MDHEN, CDR2 SYDVKM. The CDR3 consists of 16 residues. The CDR3 bases are TGTGCCAGCAGCTTTAGCGGGGACCTTTCCACAGATACGCAGTATTTT. Its protein is CASSFSGDLSTDTQYF.

This chain connects TRBV6-6 to TRBJ1-5; no firm D call. The germline gives CDR1 MNHNY, CDR2 SVGAGI (reference sequence). Deletions cut 0 bases from V and 7 bases from J, with 13 bases between. This CDR3 spans 15 amino acids. The CDR3 DNA is TGTGCCAGCAGTTACTCTCGGGGTCAGGACCAGCCCCAGCATTTT. Amino acids: CASSYSRGQDQPQHF.

V usage is TRBV5-1 and J usage is TRBJ2-3; TRBD2 matches 7 bases. CDR1 SGHRS and CDR2 YFSETQ come from the germline V gene. CDR3 length equals 16 residues. The V gene end was trimmed by 0 bases and the J gene end by 0 bases; junction bases not matched to a gene: 4. The CDR3 coding sequence is TGCGCCAGCAGCTTGGAAGTTAGCGGGAGCACAGATACGCAGTATTTT. Amino acids: CASSLEVSGSTDTQYF.

The V gene is TRBV5-1, the J gene TRBJ2-6, with 7 nucleotides matching TRBD1. The V gene end was trimmed by 2 bases and the J gene end by 0 bases; junction bases not matched to a gene: 5. Germline lookup yields CDR1 SGHRS and CDR2 YFSETQ. The CDR3 sequence is 17 residues long. CDR3 amino acids: CASSLTGQYSGANVLTF. The CDR3 DNA is TGCGCCAGCAGCTTAACGGGACAGTACTCTGGGGCCAACGTCCTGACTTTC. Filled out from reference TRBV5-1 and TRBJ2-6, the complete variable domain reads KAGVTQTPRYLIKTRGQQVTLSCSPISGHRSVSWYQQTPGQGLQFLFEYFSETQRNKGNFPGRFSGRQFSNSRSEMNVSTLELGDSALYLCASSLTGQYSGANVLTFGAGSRLTVL.

The CDR3 protein is CASSLFRGSNQPQHF. The CDR3 coding sequence is TGTGCCAGCAGTTTATTCCGGGGGAGCAATCAGCCCCAGCATTTT. This chain joins TRBV27 and TRBJ1-5; a weak D match, TRBD1 (5 bases). Germline V gene sequence: CDR1 MNHEY, CDR2 SMNVEV (reference sequence). Trimming pared 1 base from V and 1 base from J, leaving 8 bases between. This CDR3 has 15 amino acids.

DNA of the CDR3: TGTGCCAGTACCCCAGCGGGAGTCGCCTACAATGAGCAGTTCTTC. This gives the protein CASTPAGVAYNEQFF. The rearrangement links TRBV19 to TRBJ2-1; 8 bases are shared with TRBD2. The trim removed 7 bases at V and 2 bases at J, leaving 7 bases unmatched. The CDR3 spans 15 residues. The germline gives CDR1 LNHDA, CDR2 SQIVND (reference sequence). The variable domain in full, completed from reference TRBV19 and TRBJ2-1, reads DGGITQSPKYLFRKEGQNVTLSCEQNLNHDAMYWYRQDPGQGLRLIYYSQIVNDFQKGDIAEGYSVSREKKESFPLTVTSAQKNPTAFYLCASTPAGVAYNEQFFGPGTRLTVL.

V and J are TRBV9 and TRBJ1-4; D ambiguous. Trimming took 1 base from V and 2 from J, leaving 9 bases between them. The CDR3 sequence is 15 residues long. The V gene's germline CDR1 is SGDLS and CDR2 YYNGEE. The CDR3 sequence: CASSVSGGTNEKLFF. In DNA, the CDR3 is TGTGCCAGCAGCGTATCTGGAGGTACTAATGAAAAACTGTTTTTT. Looking up the rest from reference TRBV9 and TRBJ1-4 gives the full variable domain: DSGVTQTPKHLITATGQRVTLRCSPRSGDLSVYWYQQSLDQGLQFLIQYYNGEERAKGNILERFSAQQFPDLHSELNLSSLELGDSALYFCASSVSGGTNEKLFFGSGTQLSVL.

The gene calls are TRBV27 and TRBJ1-4; D perhaps matches TRBD1 (6 bases). The V gene's germline CDR1 is MNHEY and CDR2 SMNVEV (reference sequence). The CDR3 runs 15 residues. V lost 6 bases and J lost 6, with 17 bases in between. The CDR3 DNA is TGTGCCAGCAGCCGGGGGGGCGGGGGGTATGAAAAACTGTTTTTT. Translation gives CASSRGGGGYEKLFF.

The chain recombines TRBV21-1 with TRBJ1-6; the table gives TRBD1 as D, unverified against the DNA. TRBV21-1 is designated a pseudogene. The CDR3 contains 17 residues. CDR3 DNA sequence: TGTGCCAGCAGCAGGCAGGGTCTGCCTCCGAGTAATTCACCCCTCCACTTT. Encoded protein: CASSRQGLPPSNSPLHF.

Remarks on this clone: The junction does not match germline at one end; this may be a read error. The V gene is TRBV10-3, the J gene TRBJ2-7; 12 bases are a match to TRBD2. Germline CDR1 is ENHRY and CDR2 is SYGVKD. This CDR3 region has 13 residues. Here the CDR3 reads CAITPGLAGIPDF. The CDR3 nucleotides read TGTGCCATCACCCCGGGACTAGCGGGTATTCCGGACTTC.

The chain combines TRBV7-9 with TRBJ2-7, with D perhaps matching TRBD2 (7 bases). The V gene lost 5 bases and the J gene lost 3 bases, with 11 bases spanning the gap. CDR1 and CDR2 from the germline V gene are SEHNR and FQNEAQ (reference sequence). CDR3 length: 13 amino acids. The CDR3 reads CASSRGGVYEQYF. CDR3 DNA sequence: TGTGCCAGCAGCAGGGGGGGCGTCTACGAGCAGTACTTC.

The chain couples TRBV19 to TRBJ1-5; tentatively, D is TRBD1 (6 bases). The CDR3 has 16 amino acids. Trimming took off 6 bases at V and 2 bases at J, with 17 bases between the two ends. CDR1 is LNHDA and CDR2 is SQIVND in the germline V gene (reference sequence). The CDR3 DNA sequence: TGTGCCAGTAGGACCGCCCACAGGGACGGCAATCAGCCCCAGCATTTT. Amino acid sequence: CASRTAHRDGNQPQHF.

The chain combines TRBV7-2 with TRBJ2-1; 7 nucleotides match TRBD1. There are 13 residues in the CDR3. Germline CDR1 SGHTA, CDR2 FQGNSA. V trimming: 3 bases; J trimming: 16 bases; junction bases outside the gene matches: 12. In DNA form, the CDR3 reads TGTGCCAGCAGCTTCCTTAGACAGGGAACTAATTTCTTC. This codes for CASSFLRQGTNFF.

The chain uses TRBV7-9 and TRBJ1-2; D is perhaps TRBD1 (6 bases). Germline V lookup: CDR1 SEHNR, CDR2 FQNEAQ (reference sequence). Trimming left V 1 base short and J 3 bases short, with 12 bases between. The CDR3 contains 15 residues. The DNA for the CDR3 is TGTGCCAGCAGCTTAGGGGGGCTCCAATACTATGGCTACACCTTC. Translating it yields CASSLGGLQYYGYTF. Using reference TRBV7-9 and TRBJ1-2 for the parts outside the CDR3, the full variable domain is DTGVSQNPRHKITKRGQNVTFRCDPISEHNRLYWYRQTLGQGPEFLTYFQNEAQLEKSRLLSDRFSAERPKGSFSTLEIQRTEQGDSAMYLCASSLGGLQYYGYTFGSGTRLTVV.

The CDR3 DNA sequence: TGTGCCAGCAGTGAAGGTGACAGGGGGCAGAGGAACACTGAAGCTTTCTTT. It codes for CASSEGDRGQRNTEAFF. The chain recombines TRBV6-1 with TRBJ1-1; 10 positions match TRBD1. V lost 1 base and J lost 1; bases outside the gene matches: 6. The germline gives CDR1 MNHNS, CDR2 SASEGT. The CDR3 is 17 amino acids.

The V and J genes are TRBV5-1 and TRBJ2-7; 8 positions match TRBD2. This CDR3 has 14 residues. Germline values: CDR1 SGHRS, CDR2 YFSETQ. The ends lost 0 bases at V and 3 bases at J; junction bases unmatched: 2. CDR3 nucleotide sequence: TGCGCCAGCAGCTTGGGACTAGCGCTCTACGAGCAGTACTTC. This encodes CASSLGLALYEQYF.

V and J are TRBV28 and TRBJ1-6; TRBD1 might be the D (6 bases). Germline V gene data show CDR1 as MDHEN and CDR2 as SYDVKM. The CDR3 has 15 residues. The germline V and J ends were trimmed by 8 bases and 5 bases, with 16 bases remaining between them. CDR3 region: CASVYEDRDNSPLHF. DNA of the CDR3: TGTGCCAGCGTTTACGAGGACAGAGATAATTCACCCCTCCACTTT.

The rearrangement links TRBV28 to TRBJ1-6; 9 nucleotides match TRBD1. V trimming: 4 bases; J trimming: 5 bases; junction bases outside the gene matches: 6. Germline V gene sequence: CDR1 MDHEN, CDR2 SYDVKM. This CDR3 has 16 amino acids. Written as DNA, the CDR3 is TGTGCCAGCAGTTCCCTACAGGGGGCAAATAATTCACCCCTCCACTTT. It specifies CASSSLQGANNSPLHF.

This chain uses TRBV28 with TRBJ2-7, with D unclear. The CDR3 extends over 16 amino acids. With 6 bases removed from V and 2 bases from J, the gap between germline ends came to 20 bases. Looked up from germline, CDR1 is MDHEN and CDR2 is SYDVKM. Written as DNA, the CDR3 is TGTGCCAGCAGCCGTACAATAGACACCGGAACCTACGAGCAGTACTTC. Translation gives CASSRTIDTGTYEQYF. The full variable domain, with the rest looked up from reference TRBV28 and TRBJ2-7, is DVKVTQSSRYLVKRTGEKVFLECVQDMDHENMFWYRQDPGLGLRLIYFSYDVKMKEKGDIPEGYSVSREKKERFSLILESASTNQTSMYLCASSRTIDTGTYEQYFGPGTRLTVT.

The J gene is TRBJ2-7, the V gene TRBV28, with D hard to call. This CDR3 contains 12 residues. Germline assignment: CDR1 MDHEN and CDR2 SYDVKM. The germline V and J ends were trimmed by 3 bases and 3 bases, with 6 bases remaining between them. The CDR3 is CASSFNIYEQYF. The CDR3 DNA follows: TGTGCCAGCAGTTTCAACATCTACGAGCAGTACTTC. Looking up the rest from reference TRBV28 and TRBJ2-7 gives the full variable domain: DVKVTQSSRYLVKRTGEKVFLECVQDMDHENMFWYRQDPGLGLRLIYFSYDVKMKEKGDIPEGYSVSREKKERFSLILESASTNQTSMYLCASSFNIYEQYFGPGTRLTVT.

The chain employs TRBV5-1 and TRBJ1-3; no clear D gene. The V end lost 5 bases, the J end lost 0 bases, and 9 bases lay between the germline ends. The CDR3 runs to 14 residues. Germline CDR1 is SGHRS and CDR2 is YFSETQ. Here the CDR3 reads CASRPQISGNTIYF. As DNA, the CDR3 is TGCGCCAGCAGGCCACAAATCTCTGGAAACACCATATATTTT.

The chain has TRBV4-1 and TRBJ1-2, with TRBD1 identical over 7 bases. Germline assignment: CDR1 MGHRA and CDR2 YSYEKL. The V segment lost 1 base and the J segment 5 bases; nucleotides outside the gene matches: 13. CDR3 length: 17 residues. The CDR3 sequence is CASSQGEYSGTAYGYTF. Here the CDR3 DNA reads TGCGCCAGCAGCCAAGGAGAATATTCCGGGACAGCATATGGCTACACCTTC.

J is TRBJ2-7 and V is TRBV29-1; TRBD1 agrees at 11 bases. The V and J ends lost 6 bases and 6 bases, in that order; junction bases with no gene match: 7. This CDR3 has 13 residues. CDR1 SQVTM and CDR2 ANQGSEA come from the germline V gene. The CDR3 protein is CSVVPGQGAEQYF. CDR3 in DNA: TGCAGCGTCGTGCCCGGACAGGGGGCCGAGCAGTACTTC.

The V call is TRBV29-1, the J call TRBJ1-1, with D possibly TRBD1 on 5 matching bases. Deletions cut 3 bases from V and 6 bases from J, with 20 bases between. Germline assignment: CDR1 SQVTM and CDR2 ANQGSEA. The CDR3 covers 15 residues. The CDR3 is CSVDRSGVLSAEAFF. CDR3 DNA: TGCAGCGTTGATCGGTCGGGGGTTCTTAGCGCTGAAGCTTTCTTT.

V gene TRBV2 combines with J gene TRBJ1-6; a weak D match, TRBD1 (5 bases). There are 16 residues in the CDR3. V was trimmed by 2 bases and J by 7 bases, leaving 15 bases between them. CDR1 is SNHLY, CDR2 FYNNEI, per germline. CDR3 sequence (DNA): TGTGCCAGCAGTGAAAGTCTATGGACATCGAATTCACCCCTCCACTTT. It is translated as CASSESLWTSNSPLHF.